These 18 T cell receptor beta chains were sequenced from one sample in a study of CD8 T cells in ankylosing spondylitis. Using its own MiXCR run on the 5' RACE reads, TCRdb lists one record per CDR3 protein. This table has roughly 490,000 distinct CDR3 sequences, approximately 5.3% appearing once. General observations from the study: Several highly homologous variants formed a TCR beta motif that appeared characteristic of ankylosing spondylitis blood.

The antigens for these receptors are not known. Sequenced: blood, either unsorted or a sorted T cell fraction (not recorded which). The receptors derive from a male donor with ankylosing spondylitis.

This clonotype appeared many times. The chain has TRBV29-1 and TRBJ1-1; D uncertain. Germline-derived CDR1 and CDR2 are SQVTM and ANQGSEA. The CDR3 totals 11 residues. The ends were cut back, 0 bases at V and 8 bases at J, with 7 bases in the middle. The CDR3 coding sequence is TGCAGCGTTGAAGATTACGGCGAAGCTTTCTTT. Protein: CSVEDYGEAFF.

There are many counts of this clonotype. The rearrangement joins TRBV15 to TRBJ1-3; 9 bases map to TRBD1. The CDR3 spans 14 residues. The germline CDR1 and CDR2 sequences are LNHNV and YYDKDF (reference sequence). V dropped 0 bases and J dropped 9; count of bases not matched to a gene: 3. The CDR3: CATSRDWGQGTIYF. CDR3 DNA: TGTGCCACCAGCAGAGATTGGGGACAGGGCACCATATATTTT.

This clonotype has at least ten counts. The rearrangement uses TRBV6-2 or TRBV6-3 and TRBJ1-5, with a possible D match to TRBD1 (5 bases). The V gene lost 6 bases and the J gene lost 11 bases, with 17 bases spanning the gap. The CDR3 covers 13 residues. Germline lookup yields CDR1 MNHEY and CDR2 SVGEGT. The CDR3 region has the DNA TGTGCCAGCAGCCCGGGACCGGTAGTGTCCCAGCATTTT. Translated: CASSPGPVVSQHF.

This chain joins TRBV20-1 and TRBJ2-6, with D possibly being TRBD1 (5 bases). V lost 6 bases, J lost 0 bases, and 15 bases lay in between. The CDR3 length is 16 residues. The germline gives CDR1 DFQATT, CDR2 SNEGSKA (reference sequence). The CDR3 spells CSALDSLRSGANVLTF. The CDR3 nucleotides are TGCAGTGCCTTAGACAGCCTCCGCTCTGGGGCCAACGTCCTGACTTTC.

The chain has TRBV15 and TRBJ2-7; 10 positions match TRBD1. V lost 7 bases to trimming and J lost 2 bases; unmatched junction nucleotides: 8. The CDR3 covers 15 residues. The germline V gene has CDR1 LNHNV and CDR2 YYDKDF (reference sequence). CDR3 region: CATTGSGTGAYEQYF. CDR3 in DNA: TGTGCCACCACCGGTTCCGGGACAGGGGCCTACGAGCAGTACTTC.

This clonotype appeared a few times. This chain links TRBV6-2 or TRBV6-3 with TRBJ2-7, with D unresolved. The CDR3 runs 13 residues. CDR1 and CDR2 from the germline V gene are MNHEY and SVGEGT. Trimming removed 3 bases from V and 4 bases from J, with 10 bases in between. The DNA for the CDR3 is TGTGCCAGCAGTTATCCTGCCGTTTACGAGCAGTACTTC. This sequence encodes CASSYPAVYEQYF.

The chain has TRBV19 and TRBJ2-1; tentatively, D is TRBD1 (5 bases). Trimming removed 2 bases from V and 8 bases from J, with 13 bases in between. CDR1 is LNHDA, CDR2 SQIVND, per germline (reference sequence). The CDR3 loop spans 14 amino acids. DNA of the CDR3: TGTGCCAGTAGTATACAGGGTGGGGCGGATGAGCAGTTCTTC. Translation: CASSIQGGADEQFF.

This clonotype was picked up many times. The chain carries TRBV10-3 and TRBJ1-1; D perhaps matches TRBD1 (6 bases). The ends were cut back, 1 base at V and 5 bases at J, with 23 bases in the middle. Germline V gene sequence: CDR1 ENHRY, CDR2 SYGVKD. The CDR3 length is 18 residues. CDR3 sequence (DNA): TGTGCCATCAGTGAGTTTCTCTTTGGTCGACAGGAGGGAACTGAAGCTTTCTTT. Translated: CAISEFLFGRQEGTEAFF.

This sequence joins TRBV11-2 and TRBJ2-7; 7 bases agree with TRBD1. Losses at the gene ends were 6 bases for V and 7 bases for J; bases not matched to a gene: 9. Germline V gene data show CDR1 as SGHAT and CDR2 as FQNNGV. This CDR3 has 13 amino acids. The CDR3 DNA reads TGTGCCAGCAGTCTTACAGGGGTGAGGGAGCAGTACTTC. Translated: CASSLTGVREQYF.

This clonotype was observed at least ten times. In DNA form, the CDR3 reads TGCAGTGCTAGCTACCTAGCGGGGGGTCTCAATGAGCAGTTCTTC. It translates to CSASYLAGGLNEQFF. This chain uses TRBV20-1 with TRBJ2-1; 11 bases align to TRBD2. This CDR3 is built from 15 residues. Per the germline V gene, CDR1 is DFQATT and CDR2 is SNEGSKA (reference sequence). V trimming: 3 bases; J trimming: 6 bases; junction bases outside the gene matches: 7.

This chain links TRBV5-1 with TRBJ2-7, with 7 nucleotides matching TRBD1. J gave up 5 bases and V 4 bases, and 15 bases lay outside the gene matches. CDR1 and CDR2 from the germline V gene are SGHRS and YFSETQ. This CDR3 spans 16 amino acids. The CDR3 here is CASSPSSLDRSHEQYF. The CDR3 DNA sequence: TGCGCCAGCAGCCCAAGCTCATTGGACAGGTCCCACGAGCAGTACTTC.

This clonotype was seen at least ten times. The chain recombines TRBV11-2 with TRBJ1-1, with D unclear. Germline values: CDR1 SGHAT, CDR2 FQNNGV. Trimming took 2 bases from V and 3 from J, leaving 7 bases between them. The CDR3 is 13 amino acids. Here the CDR3 reads CASSLREDTEAFF. CDR3 nucleotide sequence: TGTGCCAGCAGCTTAAGGGAGGACACTGAAGCTTTCTTT.

In this sample, this clonotype turned up many times. As DNA, the CDR3 is TGCAGTGCCCAGGGGGCAGCTAGCACAGATACGCAGTATTTT. This translates into CSAQGAASTDTQYF. This chain links TRBV20-1 with TRBJ2-3, with TRBD1 identical over 8 bases. Germline CDR1 is DFQATT and CDR2 is SNEGSKA (reference sequence). Losses at the gene ends were 6 bases for V and 0 bases for J; bases not matched to a gene: 5. The CDR3 loop spans 14 amino acids.

Many counts were recorded for this clonotype. This chain uses TRBV20-1 with TRBJ2-5; 8 nucleotides agree with TRBD1. Unmatched junction bases numbered 5, after V lost 7 bases and J lost 4 bases. Germline CDR1 and CDR2: DFQATT and SNEGSKA (reference sequence). The CDR3 is 12 residues long. CDR3 residues: CSVRQGRETQYF. The CDR3 nucleotides read TGCAGTGTTCGACAGGGGAGAGAGACCCAGTACTTC.

This clonotype occurred many times. The chain uses TRBV10-3 and TRBJ2-3, with 9 bases lining up with TRBD2. Germline values: CDR1 ENHRY, CDR2 SYGVKD. The CDR3 loop spans 13 amino acids. Trimming at V came to 8 bases and at J to 2 bases, leaving 2 bases not matched to a gene. The CDR3 nucleotides read TGTGCCATCCGACTAGCGGCCACAGATACGCAGTATTTT. Residues: CAIRLAATDTQYF.

In its sample, this clonotype was seen many times. The rearrangement joins TRBV7-9 to TRBJ2-7, with 7 bases that match TRBD2. Per the germline V gene, CDR1 is SEHNR and CDR2 is FQNEAQ (reference sequence). J lost 4 bases, V lost 6 bases, and 9 bases had no gene match. This CDR3 has 14 amino acids. CDR3 loop: CASRGAGRGYEQYF. The CDR3 coding sequence is TGTGCCAGCAGGGGAGCGGGGCGTGGATACGAGCAGTACTTC.

This chain's CDR3 is CASRGTGFYNQPQHF. In nucleotides, the CDR3 is TGTGCCAGCAGAGGGACAGGGTTCTACAATCAGCCCCAGCATTTT. The chain is built from TRBV2 and TRBJ1-5; 9 bases map to TRBD1. The germline V gene has CDR1 SNHLY and CDR2 FYNNEI. V dropped 6 bases and J dropped 3; count of bases not matched to a gene: 6. The CDR3 totals 15 residues.

This clonotype was seen a few times. V gene TRBV7-2 combines with J gene TRBJ2-1; a possible D gene is TRBD2 (6 bases). The CDR3 loop spans 13 amino acids. V dropped 5 bases and J dropped 9 bases, with 14 bases sitting between them. In germline, CDR1 is SGHTA, CDR2 FQGNSA. CDR3 in amino acids: CASSHGRGTEQFF. CDR3 nucleotide sequence: TGTGCCAGCAGCCATGGCCGCGGGACTGAGCAGTTCTTC.